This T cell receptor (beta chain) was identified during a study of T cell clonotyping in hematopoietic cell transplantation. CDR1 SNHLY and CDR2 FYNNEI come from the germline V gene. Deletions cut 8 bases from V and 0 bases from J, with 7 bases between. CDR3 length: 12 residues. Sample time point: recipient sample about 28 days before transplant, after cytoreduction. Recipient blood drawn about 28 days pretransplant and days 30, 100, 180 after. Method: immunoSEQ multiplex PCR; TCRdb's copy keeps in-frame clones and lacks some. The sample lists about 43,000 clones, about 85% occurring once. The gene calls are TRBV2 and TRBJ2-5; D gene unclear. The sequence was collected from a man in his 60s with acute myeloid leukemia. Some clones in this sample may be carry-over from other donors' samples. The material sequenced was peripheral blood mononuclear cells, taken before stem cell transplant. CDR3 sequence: CASERYQETQYF. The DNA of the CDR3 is TGTGCCAGCGAGAGGTACCAAGAGACCCAGTACTTC. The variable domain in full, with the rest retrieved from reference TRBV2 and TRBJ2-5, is EPEVTQTPSHQVTQMGQEVILRCVPISNHLYFYWYRQILGQKVEFLVSFYNNEISEKSEIFDDQFSVERPDGSNFTLKIRSTKLEDSAMYFCASERYQETQYFGPGTRLLVL.